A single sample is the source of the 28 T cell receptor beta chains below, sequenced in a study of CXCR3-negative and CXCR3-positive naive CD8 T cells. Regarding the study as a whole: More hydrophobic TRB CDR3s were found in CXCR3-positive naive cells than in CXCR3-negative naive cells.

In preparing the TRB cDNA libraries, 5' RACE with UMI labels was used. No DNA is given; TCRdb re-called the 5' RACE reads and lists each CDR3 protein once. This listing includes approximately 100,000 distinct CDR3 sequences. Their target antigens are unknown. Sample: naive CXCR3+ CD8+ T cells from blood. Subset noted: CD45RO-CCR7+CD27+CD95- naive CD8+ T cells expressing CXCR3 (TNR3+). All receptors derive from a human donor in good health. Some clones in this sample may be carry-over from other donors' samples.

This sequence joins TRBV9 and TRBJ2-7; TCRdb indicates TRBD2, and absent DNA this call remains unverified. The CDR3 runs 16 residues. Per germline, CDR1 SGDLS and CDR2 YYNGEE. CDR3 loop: CASSPSGLPGVEEQYF.

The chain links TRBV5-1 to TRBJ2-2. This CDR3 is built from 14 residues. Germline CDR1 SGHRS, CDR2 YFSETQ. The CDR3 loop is CASSYSSNTGELFF.

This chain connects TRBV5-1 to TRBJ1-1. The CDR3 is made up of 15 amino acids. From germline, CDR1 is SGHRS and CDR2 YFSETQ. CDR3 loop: CASSFLQAEGTEAFF.

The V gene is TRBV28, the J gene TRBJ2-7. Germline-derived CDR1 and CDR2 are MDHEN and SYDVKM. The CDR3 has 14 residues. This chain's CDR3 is CASSFVESSYEQYF.

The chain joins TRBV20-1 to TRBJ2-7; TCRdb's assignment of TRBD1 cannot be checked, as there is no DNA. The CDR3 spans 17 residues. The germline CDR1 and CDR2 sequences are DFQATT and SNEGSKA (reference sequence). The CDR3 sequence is CSASATGTYLSSYEQYF.

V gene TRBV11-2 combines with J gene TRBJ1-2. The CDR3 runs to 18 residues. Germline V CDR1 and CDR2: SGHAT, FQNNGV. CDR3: CASSSDRLVSGPNYGYTF.

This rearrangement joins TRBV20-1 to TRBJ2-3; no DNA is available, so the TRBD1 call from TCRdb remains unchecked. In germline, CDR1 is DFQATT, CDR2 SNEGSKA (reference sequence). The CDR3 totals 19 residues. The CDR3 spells CSARVYRGGPEHYTDTQYF.

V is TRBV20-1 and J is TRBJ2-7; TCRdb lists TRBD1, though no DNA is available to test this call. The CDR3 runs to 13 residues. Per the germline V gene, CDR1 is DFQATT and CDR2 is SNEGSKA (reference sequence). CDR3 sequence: CSDTDRDLHEQYF.

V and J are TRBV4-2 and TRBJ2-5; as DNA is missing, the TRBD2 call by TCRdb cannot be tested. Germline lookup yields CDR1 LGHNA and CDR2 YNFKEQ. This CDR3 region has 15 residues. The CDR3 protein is CASSQWRGYQETQYF.

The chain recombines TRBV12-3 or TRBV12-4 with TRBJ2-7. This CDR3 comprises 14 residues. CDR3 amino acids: CASSFSATTYEQYF.

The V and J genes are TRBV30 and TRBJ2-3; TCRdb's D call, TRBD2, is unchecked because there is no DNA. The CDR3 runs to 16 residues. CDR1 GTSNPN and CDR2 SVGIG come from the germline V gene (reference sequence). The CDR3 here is CAWSGGLAGPTDTQYF.

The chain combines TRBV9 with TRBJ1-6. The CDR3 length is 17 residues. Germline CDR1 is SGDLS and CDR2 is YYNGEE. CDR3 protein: CASSVSGSTGNNSPLHF.

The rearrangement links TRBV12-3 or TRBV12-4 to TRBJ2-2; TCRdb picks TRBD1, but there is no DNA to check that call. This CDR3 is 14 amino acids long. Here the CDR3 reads CAGGNRGRPGELFF.

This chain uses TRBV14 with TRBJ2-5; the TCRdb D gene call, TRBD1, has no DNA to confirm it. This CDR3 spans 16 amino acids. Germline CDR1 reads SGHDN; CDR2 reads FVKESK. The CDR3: CASSRPGLVLVETQYF.

The CDR3 sequence is CASSLAGGSIEQFF. The V call is TRBV12-3 or TRBV12-4, the J call TRBJ2-1; TCRdb's assignment of TRBD2 cannot be checked, as there is no DNA. The CDR3 is 14 residues long.

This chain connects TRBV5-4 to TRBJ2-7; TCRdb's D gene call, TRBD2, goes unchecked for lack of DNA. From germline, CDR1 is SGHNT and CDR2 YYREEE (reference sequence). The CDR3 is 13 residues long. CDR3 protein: CASSWRVFDEQYF.

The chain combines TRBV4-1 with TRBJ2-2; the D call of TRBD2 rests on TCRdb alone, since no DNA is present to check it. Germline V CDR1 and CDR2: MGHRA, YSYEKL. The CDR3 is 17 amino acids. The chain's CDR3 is CASSQDGGRAGTGELFF.

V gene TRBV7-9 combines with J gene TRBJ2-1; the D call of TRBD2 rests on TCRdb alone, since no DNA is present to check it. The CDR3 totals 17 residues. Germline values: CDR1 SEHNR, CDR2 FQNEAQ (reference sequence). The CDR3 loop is CASSNGLAGAGDNEQFF.

CDR3 protein: CSVEAPVGAVNEQYF. The chain couples TRBV29-1 to TRBJ2-7; TCRdb designates TRBD1, a call that cannot be tested without DNA. Germline CDR1 and CDR2: SQVTM and ANQGSEA. This CDR3 is 15 amino acids long.

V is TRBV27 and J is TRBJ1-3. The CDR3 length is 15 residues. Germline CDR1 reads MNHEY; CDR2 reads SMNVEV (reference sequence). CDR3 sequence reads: CASSSGSTSGNTIYF.

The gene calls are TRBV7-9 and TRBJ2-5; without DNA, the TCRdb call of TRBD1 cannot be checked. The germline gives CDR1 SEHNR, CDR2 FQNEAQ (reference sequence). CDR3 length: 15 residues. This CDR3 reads CASSSSGTEEETQYF.

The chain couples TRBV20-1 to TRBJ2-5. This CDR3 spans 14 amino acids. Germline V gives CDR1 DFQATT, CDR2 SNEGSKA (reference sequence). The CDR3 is CSAIRRMYQETQYF.

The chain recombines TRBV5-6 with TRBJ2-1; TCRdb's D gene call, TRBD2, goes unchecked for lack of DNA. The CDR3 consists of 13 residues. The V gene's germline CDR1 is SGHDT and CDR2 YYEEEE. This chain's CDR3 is CASARGLYNEQFF.

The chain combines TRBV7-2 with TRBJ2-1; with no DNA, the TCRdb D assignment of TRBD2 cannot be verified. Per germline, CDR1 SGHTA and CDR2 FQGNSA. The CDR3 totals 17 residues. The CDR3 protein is CASSQDLEGGSYNEQFF. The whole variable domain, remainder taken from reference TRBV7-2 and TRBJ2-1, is GAGVSQSPSNKVTEKGKDVELRCDPISGHTALYWYRQSLGQGLEFLIYFQGNSAPDKSGLPSDRFSAERTGGSVSTLTIQRTQQEDSAVYLCASSQDLEGGSYNEQFFGPGTRLTVL.

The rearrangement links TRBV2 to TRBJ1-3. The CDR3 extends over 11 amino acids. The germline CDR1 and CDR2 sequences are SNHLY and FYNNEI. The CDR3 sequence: CASVYADTIYF.

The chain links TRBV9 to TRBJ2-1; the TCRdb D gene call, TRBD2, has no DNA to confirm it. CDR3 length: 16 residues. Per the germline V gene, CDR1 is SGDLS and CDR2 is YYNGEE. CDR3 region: CASQTISSGEYNEQFF.

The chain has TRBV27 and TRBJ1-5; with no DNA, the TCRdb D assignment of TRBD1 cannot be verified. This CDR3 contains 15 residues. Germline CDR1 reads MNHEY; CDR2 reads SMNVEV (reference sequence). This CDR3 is CASSLEAGGDLPQHF.

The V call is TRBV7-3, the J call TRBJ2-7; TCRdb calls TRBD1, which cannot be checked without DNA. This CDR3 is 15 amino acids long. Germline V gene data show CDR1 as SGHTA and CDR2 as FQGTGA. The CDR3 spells CASSPHQGNGYEQYF.